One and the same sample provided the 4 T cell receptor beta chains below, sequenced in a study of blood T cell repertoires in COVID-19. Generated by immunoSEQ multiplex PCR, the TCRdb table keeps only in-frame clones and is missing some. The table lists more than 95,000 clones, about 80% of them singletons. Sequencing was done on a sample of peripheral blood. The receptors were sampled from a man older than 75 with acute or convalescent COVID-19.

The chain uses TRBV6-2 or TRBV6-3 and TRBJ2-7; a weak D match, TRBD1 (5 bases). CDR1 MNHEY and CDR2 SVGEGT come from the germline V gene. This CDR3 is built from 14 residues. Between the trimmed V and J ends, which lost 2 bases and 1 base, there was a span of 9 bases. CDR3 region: CASSYGQISYEQYF. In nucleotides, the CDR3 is TGTGCCAGCAGTTACGGACAAATATCCTACGAGCAGTACTTC.

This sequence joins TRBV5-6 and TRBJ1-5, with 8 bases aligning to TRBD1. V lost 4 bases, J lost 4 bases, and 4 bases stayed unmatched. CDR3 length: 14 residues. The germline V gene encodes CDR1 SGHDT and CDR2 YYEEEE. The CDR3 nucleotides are TGTGCCAGCAGCCTAGACAGGGGAAATCAGCCCCAGCATTTT. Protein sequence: CASSLDRGNQPQHF.

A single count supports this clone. The CDR3 region is CSVPGLAGYEQYF. The CDR3 coding sequence is TGCAGCGTACCGGGACTAGCGGGCTACGAGCAGTACTTC. The V and J genes are TRBV29-1 and TRBJ2-7; 12 nucleotides match TRBD2. The CDR3 runs to 13 residues. The V and J ends lost 6 bases and 3 bases, in that order; junction bases with no gene match: 3. Germline V gives CDR1 SQVTM, CDR2 ANQGSEA.

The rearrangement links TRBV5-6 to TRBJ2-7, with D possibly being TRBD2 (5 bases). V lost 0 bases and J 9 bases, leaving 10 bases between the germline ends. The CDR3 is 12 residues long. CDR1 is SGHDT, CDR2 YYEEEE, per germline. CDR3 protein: CASSLASRRQYF. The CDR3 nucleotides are TGTGCCAGCAGCTTGGCTAGCAGAAGGCAGTACTTC.